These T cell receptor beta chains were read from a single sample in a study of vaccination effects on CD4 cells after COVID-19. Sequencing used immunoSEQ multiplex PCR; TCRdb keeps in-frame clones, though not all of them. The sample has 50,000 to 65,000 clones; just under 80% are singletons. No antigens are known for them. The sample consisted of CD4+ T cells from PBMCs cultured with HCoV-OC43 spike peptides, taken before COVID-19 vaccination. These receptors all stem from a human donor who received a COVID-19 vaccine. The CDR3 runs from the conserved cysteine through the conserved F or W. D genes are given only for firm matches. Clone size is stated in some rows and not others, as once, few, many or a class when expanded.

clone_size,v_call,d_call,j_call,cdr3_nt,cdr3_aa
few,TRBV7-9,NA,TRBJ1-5,TGTGCCAGCAGCTTAGTCTCTGGGGCCCAAGGCGGCAATCAGCCCCAGCATTTT,CASSLVSGAQGGNQPQHF
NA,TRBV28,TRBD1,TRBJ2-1,TGTGCCAGCAGTTTGCGGGACAGGGGTTCCTACAATGAGCAGTTCTTC,CASSLRDRGSYNEQFF
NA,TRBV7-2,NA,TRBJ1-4,TGTGCCAGCAGCTTAGTGGTCACGACTAATGAAAAACTGTTTTTT,CASSLVVTTNEKLFF
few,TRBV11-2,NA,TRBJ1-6,TGTGCCAGCAGCTTACGGGGTGGAGATAATTCACCCCTCCACTTT,CASSLRGGDNSPLHF
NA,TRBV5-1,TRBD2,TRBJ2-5,TGCGCCAGCAGCTTGGATGCTAGCGGGGGGGCAGAGACCCAGTACTTC,CASSLDASGGAETQYF
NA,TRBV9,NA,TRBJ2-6,TGTGCCAGCAGCGCCGTCGGACAGAGCTCTGGGGCCAACGTCCTGACTTTC,CASSAVGQSSGANVLTF
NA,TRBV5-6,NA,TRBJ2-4,TGTGCCAGCAGCTTGGCCGGTGGAGGAGCCAAAAACATTCAGTACTTC,CASSLAGGGAKNIQYF
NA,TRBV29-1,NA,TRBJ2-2,TGCAGCGTTAACACCATCTCCACCGGGGAGCTGTTTTTT,CSVNTISTGELFF
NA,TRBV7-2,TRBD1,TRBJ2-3,TGTGCCAGCAGCTTAGCCGGGACAGTATTCACAGATACGCAGTATTTT,CASSLAGTVFTDTQYF
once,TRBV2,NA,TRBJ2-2,TGTGCCAGCAGTGAGGCGTCAGGGGGGTCCGGGGAGCTGTTTTTT,CASSEASGGSGELFF
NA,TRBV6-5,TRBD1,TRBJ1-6,TGTGCCAGCAGTTGGGAAGGGGGCCGGGATTCACCCCTCCACTTT,CASSWEGGRDSPLHF
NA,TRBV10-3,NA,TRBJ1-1,TGTGCCATCAGCGCGTACGGGACGAACACTGAAGCTTTCTTT,CAISAYGTNTEAFF
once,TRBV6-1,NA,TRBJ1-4,TGTGCCAGCAGTGAAATAGGGGCCCATGAAAAACTGTTTTTT,CASSEIGAHEKLFF
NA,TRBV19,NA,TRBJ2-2,TGTGCCAGTAGTATACGACAGGCTAGCGGGGAGCTGTTTTTT,CASSIRQASGELFF
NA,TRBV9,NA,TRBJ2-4,TGTGCCAGCAGCGTAGACGGCAGGGTAGGCAAAAACATTCAGTACTTC,CASSVDGRVGKNIQYF
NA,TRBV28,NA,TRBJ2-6,TGTGCCAGCAGTTTCGGAGGGGCTACTGGGGCCAACGTCCTGACTTTC,CASSFGGATGANVLTF
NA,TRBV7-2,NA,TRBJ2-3,TGTGCCAGCAGCCCCAGGCAACAGGTCAGGAACACAGATACGCAGTATTTT,CASSPRQQVRNTDTQYF
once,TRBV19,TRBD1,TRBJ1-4,TGTGCCAGTAGTATGGGGCCCCCGACAGGGAATGAAAAACTGTTTTTT,CASSMGPPTGNEKLFF
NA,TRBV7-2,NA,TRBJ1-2,TGTGCCAGCAGCCTCTTCAAGACTAACTATGGCTACACCTTC,CASSLFKTNYGYTF
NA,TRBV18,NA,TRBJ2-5,TGTGCCAGCTCACCATTAGGGGTCCAAGAGACCCAGTACTTC,CASSPLGVQETQYF
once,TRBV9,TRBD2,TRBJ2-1,TGTGCCAGCAGCGTACGGGATAGCGGGCCGAGCTCCTACAATGAGCAGTTCTTC,CASSVRDSGPSSYNEQFF
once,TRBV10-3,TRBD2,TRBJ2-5,TGTGCCATCAGTGGGACTAGCATGGAGACCCAGTACTTC,CAISGTSMETQYF
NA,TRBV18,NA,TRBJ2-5,TGTGCCAGCTCACCAGGAATAGGGGAGACCCAGTACTTC,CASSPGIGETQYF
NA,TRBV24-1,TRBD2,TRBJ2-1,TGTGCCACCGGGACAGCGAACAGCGGGGGGGATAACAATGAGCAGTTCTTC,CATGTANSGGDNNEQFF
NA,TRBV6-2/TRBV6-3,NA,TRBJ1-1,TGTGCCAGCAGTCGATGGTCAATGAACACTGAAGCTTTCTTT,CASSRWSMNTEAFF
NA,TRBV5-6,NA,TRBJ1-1,TGTGCCAGCAGCTTGGTATTCAACACTGAAGCTTTCTTT,CASSLVFNTEAFF
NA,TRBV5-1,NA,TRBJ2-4,TGCGCCAGCAGCTTGGACAGGGACCCCAAAAACATTCAGTACTTC,CASSLDRDPKNIQYF
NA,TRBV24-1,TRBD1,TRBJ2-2,TGTGCCACCAGTGATTTGGGGGACAGGAACACCGGGGAGCTGTTTTTT,CATSDLGDRNTGELFF